This T cell receptor beta chain was obtained from a study of monozygotic twins with inflammatory bowel disease. TCRdb re-analyzed the 5' RACE reads; it lists each CDR3 protein once, without DNA. In all, the sample yields more than 300,000 distinct CDR3 sequences. There are 16 residues in the CDR3. CDR1 is LGHNA and CDR2 is YNFKEQ in the germline V gene. The chain employs TRBV4-2 and TRBJ2-3; TCRdb reports TRBD2, a call that lacks DNA to check it against. Sequencing input: blood. The TCR was taken from a human donor with ulcerative colitis or Crohn's disease, or a healthy co-twin of an affected twin (not recorded which). The CDR3 loop reads CASRPLAGVSTYTQYF.